A single sample is the source of the 2 T cell receptor beta chains below, sequenced in a study of CD8 T cells in Susac syndrome. When the RNA was reverse transcribed, random hexamers were used with an input of roughly 0.45 to 1 ug. TCRdb fed the immunoSEQ multiplex PCR reads into MiXCR, producing one record per CDR3 protein. The sample yields about 280,000 distinct CDR3 sequences, roughly 81% seen once. The sample was CD8+ T cells from PBMCs. The receptors derive from a human donor with multiple sclerosis.

The chain couples TRBV13 to TRBJ2-4, with 7 bases that match TRBD2. V lost 3 bases, J lost 8 bases, and 4 bases stayed unmatched. CDR1 is PRHDT, CDR2 FYEKMQ, per germline (reference sequence). CDR3 size: 13 residues. Here the CDR3 reads CASSFRTRDIQYF. The CDR3, as DNA: TGTGCCAGCAGCTTCCGGACTAGAGACATTCAGTACTTC.

V and J are TRBV24-1 and TRBJ2-2; D might be TRBD2 (5 bases). Trimming removed 4 bases at V and 5 bases at J, with 7 bases between. The length of the CDR3 is 13 residues. Germline lookup yields CDR1 KGHDR and CDR2 SFDVKD. The CDR3 loop reads CATSEGLTGELFF. The CDR3 nucleotides are TGTGCCACCAGTGAAGGACTGACCGGGGAGCTGTTTTTT.